The entry below gives a single T cell receptor (beta chain) sequence along with its context. This receptor's antigen is unknown. Base quality data are lacking; no much larger clone is found one base away. Library method: the immunoSEQ multiplex PCR assay. T cell repertoires were profiled with deep sequencing of rearranged TCR beta loci together with multiparametric flow cytometry. TCRdb stores this immuneACCESS table with in-frame sequences only. Part of the clones is absent; in the studies checked, under half of the shortfall reflects unresolved V genes, and no reason is known for the rest. In all, the sample holds tens of thousands of clones, and 80% to 90% of those were seen once. 11% of the sample lies in the top ten. V ends up 1 base short and J 6 bases short, with an unmatched junction base count of 11. As encoded in the germline V gene, CDR1 is SGHVS while CDR2 is FNYEAQ. There are 17 amino acids in the CDR3, from cysteine to phenylalanine inclusive. The read is trimmed to its CDR3 DNA, 51 bases read in frame from base 1.

The data were taken from a study of lymphopenia after photon versus proton radiotherapy (dated by TCRdb to the late 2010s). Notes on the research overall: Photon and proton radiation therapy were compared by the study for their immunological effects in patients with gastrointestinal tumors who developed high-grade lymphopenia. The cohort comprised roughly 20 patients with gastrointestinal tumors who received either photon or proton therapy and then developed lymphopenia. The goal of the study was to characterize the differences between the two radiation modalities in how they affect the immune system. Beyond this particular receptor, the publication reports: The survival association was assessed only in patients who died, and the authors presented better survival with proton therapy as a possibility rather than a demonstrated result. Among patients across the cohort who died, overall survival time showed an inverse correlation with a larger post-nadir drop in TCR diversity. After the lymphocyte count nadir, oligoclonal expansion, especially of CD8+ Temra cells, was observed in photon-treated repertoires, and the drop in diversity was driven by this expansion. During treatment, patients who received photon therapy lost naive T cells and TCR diversity and gained effector/memory populations, whereas patients who received proton therapy remained relatively stable.

The source material was peripheral blood, sampled from a patient treated with proton-based radiotherapy. The TCR originated in a man older than 75 with esophageal cancer. The chain is made from TRBV7-6 and TRBJ2-2, with TRBD2 identical over 7 junction bases. CDR3 reads: CASSLVSRGRGSGELFF. The bases are TGTGCCAGCAGCTTAGTTAGTCGCGGGAGAGGTTCCGGGGAGCTGTTTTTT.